This TCR beta chain comes out of a study of immune evolution from preneoplasia to lung adenocarcinoma. Comments on this clone: Its antigen is not known.

The repertoire was sequenced with immunoSEQ multiplex PCR; TCRdb's copy has only in-frame clones and lacks some. The sample yields about 6,400 clones, roughly 80% seen once. Patient tissue came from resections in Japan or China, 2014–2017. The germline CDR1 and CDR2 sequences are MDHEN and SYDVKM. V was pared by 3 bases and J by 5 bases, with 10 bases between. The CDR3 consists of 14 residues. General study points: Normal lung had highest clonality; later lesions appeared denser, more diverse. Top clone frequencies peaked in normal lung, apparently declining through invasive adenocarcinoma.

The specimen sequenced was FFPE minimally invasive lung adenocarcinoma tissue. This clonotype was sampled from a person between 50 and 70 years old with lung adenocarcinoma. The genes are TRBV28 and TRBJ1-4; D is ambiguous. The CDR3 sequence: CASSFFRGNEKLFF. The CDR3, as DNA: TGTGCCAGCAGTTTTTTCCGAGGGAATGAAAAACTGTTTTTT. The variable domain in full, with the rest retrieved from reference TRBV28 and TRBJ1-4, is DVKVTQSSRYLVKRTGEKVFLECVQDMDHENMFWYRQDPGLGLRLIYFSYDVKMKEKGDIPEGYSVSREKKERFSLILESASTNQTSMYLCASSFFRGNEKLFFGSGTQLSVL.